This TCR beta chain was sequenced for a study of T cells in Graves' hyperthyroidism and ophthalmopathy. Findings and caveats of the study: Among clonotypes expanded in thyroid above 0.001, most were also found in blood.

Hyperthyroidism, newly diagnosed and lasting under 2 months, affected patients aged 18 to 65. Uncontrolled infection, other autoimmune disease, pregnancy or lactation led to exclusion. Orbital computed tomography and thyroid ultrasound, together with serum TRAb and thyroxine and clinical symptoms, were used for diagnoses. The germline V gene encodes CDR1 MNHNS and CDR2 SASEGT. CDR3 size: 15 residues. Trimming cost V 1 base and J 2 bases; bases outside gene matches: 3. Researchers amplified the TCR beta CDR3 regions from RNA transcripts. Carried out on the TCR CDR3, a first-round RT-PCR used the HTBI primer set. TCRdb analysed the multiplex PCR reads with MiXCR anew, one entry per CDR3 protein. The profile shows more than 300,000 distinct CDR3 sequences, 13% of them singletons. A word on this clonotype: Its antigen is still unknown.

This receptor was obtained from a woman aged 18-35 years with Graves' hyperthyroidism. The V call is TRBV6-1, the J call TRBJ1-1; 8 nucleotides align to TRBD1. The specimen sequenced was blood. The CDR3 loop reads CASSEDRGINTEAFF. DNA for the CDR3: TGTGCCAGCAGTGAAGACAGGGGGATAAACACTGAAGCTTTCTTT.